These 10 T cell receptor beta chains share one sample of origin, sequenced in a study of T-cell memory formation after mild COVID-19 (dated by TCRdb to the early 2020s). Library prep was done by 5' RACE. Instrument used: Illumina NovaSeq 6000. The public reads were quality trimmed at Q25 with fastp and then assembled into clones with MiXCR by TCRdb, keeping productive beta chains. All rows with the same CDR3 protein become a single entry with the most common DNA and genes. Here the sample has 150,000 to 200,000 distinct CDR3 sequences; roughly a third occur a single time. Jointly, the top ten make up 9.5% to 15% of the sample. Sequencing was done on a sample of PBMCs or a T cell subset sorted from them (not recorded which). The receptor source for this set is an adult woman who had mild COVID-19 (a few samples of this study predate the infection). The sample titles of this study are shuffled in the database, so cell type and time point are left out; the donor was told from shared clones.

This clonotype was found a few times. The CDR3 DNA reads as TGTGCCAGCAGCTTAAAGGCCAGGGACACTGAAGCTTTCTTT. Its protein is CASSLKARDTEAFF. The chain has TRBV7-3 and TRBJ1-1, with D perhaps matching TRBD1 (5 bases). The CDR3 totals 14 residues. V lost 1 base to trimming and J lost 3 bases, with 9 bases between them. The germline V gene has CDR1 SGHTA and CDR2 FQGTGA.

This rearrangement joins TRBV6-5 to TRBJ1-1; no clear D. Germline-derived CDR1 and CDR2 are MNHEY and SVGAGI. V shed 0 bases and J shed 6 bases, with 11 bases lying between them. The CDR3 is made up of 14 amino acids. CDR3 DNA sequence: TGTGCCAGCAGTTACTCCCTCTTGGGGTCTGAAGCTTTCTTT. The encoded protein is CASSYSLLGSEAFF.

V gene TRBV20-1 combines with J gene TRBJ1-2, with a tentative D call TRBD1 (5 bases). This CDR3 region has 12 residues. Between the trimmed V and J ends, which lost 0 bases and 6 bases, there was a span of 8 bases. Germline V gene data show CDR1 as DFQATT and CDR2 as SNEGSKA (reference sequence). CDR3 DNA sequence: TGCAGTGCTAGAGATGGGACCCATGGCTACACCTTC. Protein product: CSARDGTHGYTF.

This clonotype was detected only a few times. V is TRBV4-3 and J is TRBJ2-6; D possibly corresponds to TRBD1 (5 bases). The germline gives CDR1 LGHNA, CDR2 YSLEER. V shed 4 bases and J shed 0 bases, with 10 bases lying between them. CDR3 length: 16 residues. CDR3 amino acids: CASSRQRGSGANVLTF. The CDR3 DNA sequence: TGCGCCAGCAGCCGGCAAAGGGGCTCTGGGGCCAACGTCCTGACTTTC.

A note on this clonotype: The junction departs from the called germline gene at one end, perhaps through a read error. The chain employs TRBV7-2 and TRBJ1-1, with D perhaps TRBD1 (6 bases). Germline V CDR1 and CDR2: SGHTA, FQGNSA. This CDR3 comprises 9 residues. CDR3 region: CASSSGQPF. As DNA, the CDR3 is TGTGCCAGCAGCTCCGGACAGCCCTTT.

The chain uses TRBV4-2 and TRBJ2-7; TRBD1 agrees at 7 bases. Germline lookup yields CDR1 LGHNA and CDR2 YNFKEQ. CDR3 length equals 15 residues. After removal of 0 bases from V and 3 bases from J, the junction contained 5 bases not matched to a gene. CDR3 DNA sequence: TGTGCCAGCAGCCAAGATCAAGGGGACAGCTACGAGCAGTACTTC. It codes for CASSQDQGDSYEQYF.

This clonotype turned up a few times. This sequence joins TRBV5-1 and TRBJ1-1; D remains unclear. The V and J ends lost 2 bases and 1 base respectively, with 6 bases between them. This CDR3 has 13 residues. Germline-derived CDR1 and CDR2 are SGHRS and YFSETQ. This chain's CDR3 is CASSFAANTEAFF. The DNA of the CDR3 is TGCGCCAGCAGCTTTGCAGCGAACACTGAAGCTTTCTTT. The whole variable domain, filled in from reference TRBV5-1 and TRBJ1-1, reads KAGVTQTPRYLIKTRGQQVTLSCSPISGHRSVSWYQQTPGQGLQFLFEYFSETQRNKGNFPGRFSGRQFSNSRSEMNVSTLELGDSALYLCASSFAANTEAFFGQGTRLTVV.

This clonotype was picked up a small number of times. This chain uses TRBV6-5 with TRBJ2-5, with D possibly being TRBD1 (5 bases). The CDR3 is made up of 15 amino acids. V was pared by 5 bases and J by 1 base, with 14 bases between. Germline loops: CDR1 MNHEY, CDR2 SVGAGI. CDR3 residues: CASSRGRLAQETQYF. CDR3 bases: TGTGCCAGCAGTAGGGGCAGACTCGCCCAAGAGACCCAGTACTTC.

This clonotype was seen a few times. The chain carries TRBV6-5 and TRBJ2-1; 10 bases agree with TRBD2. V was clipped by 7 bases and J by 9 bases; unmatched bases: 12. CDR3 length: 15 residues. In germline, CDR1 is MNHEY, CDR2 SVGAGI. The CDR3 nucleotides read TGTGCCAGCACCGGGAGCGGGGGGGCTGCGGGTGAGCAGTTCTTC. This translates into CASTGSGGAAGEQFF.

There are many counts of this clonotype. A junction boundary mismatches the germline segment, possibly from a read error. The rearrangement uses TRBV11-3 and TRBJ2-5; the match to TRBD2 covers 7 bases. Germline CDR1 and CDR2: SGHNT and YENEEA. The CDR3 is 14 amino acids. CDR3 amino acids: CASSLSGAQGTQYF. As DNA, the CDR3 is TGTGCCAGCAGCTTAAGCGGGGCGCAAGGGACCCAGTACTTC.